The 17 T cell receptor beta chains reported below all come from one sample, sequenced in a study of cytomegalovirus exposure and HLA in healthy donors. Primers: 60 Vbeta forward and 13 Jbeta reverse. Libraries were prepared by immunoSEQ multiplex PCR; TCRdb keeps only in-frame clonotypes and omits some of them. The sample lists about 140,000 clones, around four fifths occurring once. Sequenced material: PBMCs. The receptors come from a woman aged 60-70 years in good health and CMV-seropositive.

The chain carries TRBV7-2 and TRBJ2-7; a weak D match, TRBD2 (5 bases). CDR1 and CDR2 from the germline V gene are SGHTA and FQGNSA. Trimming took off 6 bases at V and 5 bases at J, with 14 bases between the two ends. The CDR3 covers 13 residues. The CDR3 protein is CASSPRTGDEQYF. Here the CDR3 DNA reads TGTGCCAGCAGTCCCAGGACCGGGGACGAGCAGTACTTC.

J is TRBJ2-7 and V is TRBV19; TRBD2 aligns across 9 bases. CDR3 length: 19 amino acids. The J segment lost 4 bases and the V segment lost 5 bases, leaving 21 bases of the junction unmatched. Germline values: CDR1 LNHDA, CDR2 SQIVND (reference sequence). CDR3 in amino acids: CASSPRRGTESGRRYEQYF. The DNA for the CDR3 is TGTGCCAGTAGTCCCCGGCGGGGGACAGAGAGCGGGAGGAGGTACGAGCAGTACTTC.

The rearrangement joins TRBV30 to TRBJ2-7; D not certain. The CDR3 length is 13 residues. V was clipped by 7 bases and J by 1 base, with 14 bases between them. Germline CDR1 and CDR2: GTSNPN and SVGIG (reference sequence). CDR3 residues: CASRGDLSYEQYF. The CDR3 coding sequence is TGTGCCTCCAGAGGCGATCTTTCCTACGAGCAGTACTTC.

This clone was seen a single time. The chain's CDR3 is CASCNRPQPQHF. The CDR3 DNA follows: TGTGCCAGCTGCAACAGGCCTCAGCCCCAGCATTTT. The chain links TRBV28 to TRBJ1-5, with D possibly matching TRBD1 (5 bases). V was pared by 8 bases and J by 6 bases, with 11 bases between. CDR1 MDHEN and CDR2 SYDVKM come from the germline V gene. This CDR3 region has 12 residues.

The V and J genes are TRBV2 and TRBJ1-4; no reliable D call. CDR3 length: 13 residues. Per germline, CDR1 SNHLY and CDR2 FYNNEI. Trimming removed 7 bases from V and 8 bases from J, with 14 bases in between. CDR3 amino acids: CASMRDVDEKLFF. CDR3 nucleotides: TGTGCCAGCATGAGGGATGTAGACGAAAAACTGTTTTTT. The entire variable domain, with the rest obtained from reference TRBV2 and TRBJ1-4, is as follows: EPEVTQTPSHQVTQMGQEVILRCVPISNHLYFYWYRQILGQKVEFLVSFYNNEISEKSEIFDDQFSVERPDGSNFTLKIRSTKLEDSAMYFCASMRDVDEKLFFGSGTQLSVL.

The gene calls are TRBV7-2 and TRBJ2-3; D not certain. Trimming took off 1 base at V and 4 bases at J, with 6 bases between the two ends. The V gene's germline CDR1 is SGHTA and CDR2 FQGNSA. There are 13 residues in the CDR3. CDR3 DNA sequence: TGTGCCAGCAGCTTAGGAGTGGCAGATACGCAGTATTTT. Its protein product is CASSLGVADTQYF. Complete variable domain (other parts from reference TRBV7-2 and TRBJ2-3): GAGVSQSPSNKVTEKGKDVELRCDPISGHTALYWYRQSLGQGLEFLIYFQGNSAPDKSGLPSDRFSAERTGGSVSTLTIQRTQQEDSAVYLCASSLGVADTQYFGPGTRLTVL.

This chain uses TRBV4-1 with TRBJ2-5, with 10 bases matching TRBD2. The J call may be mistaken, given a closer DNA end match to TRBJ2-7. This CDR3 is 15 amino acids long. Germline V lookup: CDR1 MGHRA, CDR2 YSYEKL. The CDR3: CASSQLAGDVNEQYF. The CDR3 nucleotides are TGCGCCAGCAGCCAACTAGCGGGAGACGTGAACGAGCAGTACTTC.

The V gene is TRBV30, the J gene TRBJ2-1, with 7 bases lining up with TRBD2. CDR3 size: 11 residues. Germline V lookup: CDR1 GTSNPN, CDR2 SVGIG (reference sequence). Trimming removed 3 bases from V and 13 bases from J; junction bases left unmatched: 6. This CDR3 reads CAWRGAGAQFF. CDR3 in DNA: TGTGCCTGGAGAGGGGCGGGAGCCCAGTTCTTC.

The CDR3 region is CASSPGLAGGRDETQYF. The CDR3 DNA sequence: TGTGCCAGCAGTCCCGGACTAGCGGGAGGTCGGGATGAGACCCAGTACTTC. V is TRBV7-2 and J is TRBJ2-5; 14 nucleotides agree with TRBD2. The V and J ends lost 6 bases and 5 bases, in that order; junction bases with no gene match: 11. The CDR3 has 17 residues. Germline lookup yields CDR1 SGHTA and CDR2 FQGNSA.

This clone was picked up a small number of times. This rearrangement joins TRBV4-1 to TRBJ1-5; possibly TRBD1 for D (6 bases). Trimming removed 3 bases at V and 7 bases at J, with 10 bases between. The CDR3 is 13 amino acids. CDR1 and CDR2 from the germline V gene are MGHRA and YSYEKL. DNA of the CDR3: TGCGCCAGCAGCCAGGGGGCCGGGCAGCCCCAGCATTTT. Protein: CASSQGAGQPQHF.

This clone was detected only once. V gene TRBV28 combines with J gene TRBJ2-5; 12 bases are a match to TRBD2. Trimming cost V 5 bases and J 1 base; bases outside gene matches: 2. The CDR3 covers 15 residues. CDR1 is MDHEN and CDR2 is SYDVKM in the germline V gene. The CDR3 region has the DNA TGTGCCAGCAGTCTAGCGGGAGGGGCCCAAGAGACCCAGTACTTC. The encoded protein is CASSLAGGAQETQYF.

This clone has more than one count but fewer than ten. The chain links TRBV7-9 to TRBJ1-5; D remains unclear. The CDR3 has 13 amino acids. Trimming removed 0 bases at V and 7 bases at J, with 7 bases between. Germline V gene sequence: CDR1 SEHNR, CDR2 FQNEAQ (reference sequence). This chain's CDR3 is CASSLAPEQPQHF. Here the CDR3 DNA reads TGTGCCAGCAGCTTAGCGCCAGAACAGCCCCAGCATTTT.

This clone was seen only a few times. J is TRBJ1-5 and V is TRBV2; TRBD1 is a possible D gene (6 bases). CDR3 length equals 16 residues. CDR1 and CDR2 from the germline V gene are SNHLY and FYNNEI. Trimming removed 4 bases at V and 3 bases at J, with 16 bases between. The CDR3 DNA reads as TGTGCCAGCAGTGTACTTAGGGGGGGGCTCAATCAGCCCCAGCATTTT. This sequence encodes CASSVLRGGLNQPQHF.

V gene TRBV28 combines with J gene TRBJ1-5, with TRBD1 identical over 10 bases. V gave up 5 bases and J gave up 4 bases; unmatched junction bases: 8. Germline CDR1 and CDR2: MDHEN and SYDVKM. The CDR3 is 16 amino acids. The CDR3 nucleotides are TGTGCCAGCAGTCCCGTACTGGGACAGGGGAATCAGCCCCAGCATTTT. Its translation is CASSPVLGQGNQPQHF.

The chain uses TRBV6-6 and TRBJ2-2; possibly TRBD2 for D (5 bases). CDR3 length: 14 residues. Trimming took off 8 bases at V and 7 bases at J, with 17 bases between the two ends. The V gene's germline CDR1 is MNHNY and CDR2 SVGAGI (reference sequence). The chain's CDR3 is CASRPRGGFGELFF. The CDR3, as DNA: TGTGCCAGCCGCCCACGAGGCGGGTTCGGGGAGCTGTTTTTT.

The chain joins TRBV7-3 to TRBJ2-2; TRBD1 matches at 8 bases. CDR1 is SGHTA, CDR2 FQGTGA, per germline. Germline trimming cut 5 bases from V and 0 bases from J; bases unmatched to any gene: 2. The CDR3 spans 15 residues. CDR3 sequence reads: CASSLGQANTGELFF. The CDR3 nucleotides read TGTGCCAGCAGCCTGGGACAGGCGAACACCGGGGAGCTGTTTTTT.

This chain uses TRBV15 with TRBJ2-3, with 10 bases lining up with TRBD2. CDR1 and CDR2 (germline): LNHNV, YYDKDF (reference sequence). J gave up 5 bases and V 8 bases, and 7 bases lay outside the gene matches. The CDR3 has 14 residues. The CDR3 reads CATGGAGGGDTQYF. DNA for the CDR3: TGTGCCACCGGAGGAGCGGGGGGGGGAGATACGCAGTATTTT.